Below, 31 T cell receptor beta chains from the same sample are listed, as sequenced in a study of T cell responses to AZD1222 COVID-19 vaccine. The data were produced by immunoSEQ multiplex PCR, yet TCRdb's version contains in-frame clones alone and is incomplete. Here the sample spans roughly 85,000 clones, approximately 87% being singletons. The input for sequencing was peripheral blood, taken on day 0 of AZD1222 vaccination. The receptors come from an adult in good health.

The genes are TRBV29-1 and TRBJ2-1; D is unresolved. In germline, CDR1 is SQVTM, CDR2 ANQGSEA. The CDR3 is 15 amino acids. Between the trimmed V and J ends, which lost 8 bases and 4 bases, there was a span of 21 bases. The CDR3: CSIIGRFEAYNEQFF. Here the CDR3 DNA reads TGCAGCATCATCGGACGTTTTGAGGCATACAATGAGCAGTTCTTC.

The sample holds one count of this clone. This sequence joins TRBV4-1 and TRBJ2-1; TRBD2 agrees at 10 bases. V gave up 0 bases and J gave up 3 bases; unmatched junction bases: 2. CDR3 length: 16 residues. CDR1 MGHRA and CDR2 YSYEKL come from the germline V gene. CDR3 sequence (DNA): TGCGCCAGCAGCCAAGAGAAGCGGGGGGGCTACAATGAGCAGTTCTTC. Translating it yields CASSQEKRGGYNEQFF.

This clone was seen a few times. The chain carries TRBV10-3 and TRBJ2-7; no clear D. The ends were cut back, 7 bases at V and 5 bases at J, with 15 bases in the middle. CDR3 length: 13 residues. The germline gives CDR1 ENHRY, CDR2 SYGVKD. In nucleotides, the CDR3 is TGTGCCATCAAATCAGCTGGGCTTGACGAGCAGTACTTC. Residues: CAIKSAGLDEQYF.

This clone has just one count. This chain joins TRBV9 and TRBJ2-1; 13 bases are shared with TRBD2. Germline loops: CDR1 SGDLS, CDR2 YYNGEE. The junction had 5 bases not matched to a gene; V was cut back by 0 bases and J by 5 bases. The CDR3 covers 17 residues. The CDR3 loop reads CASSVEGLAGYDNEQFF. DNA of the CDR3: TGTGCCAGCAGCGTAGAGGGACTAGCGGGGTATGACAATGAGCAGTTCTTC. The whole variable domain, filled in from reference TRBV9 and TRBJ2-1, reads DSGVTQTPKHLITATGQRVTLRCSPRSGDLSVYWYQQSLDQGLQFLIQYYNGEERAKGNILERFSAQQFPDLHSELNLSSLELGDSALYFCASSVEGLAGYDNEQFFGPGTRLTVL.

This clone has a single count. The CDR3 protein is CASNTDREQETQYF. In DNA, the CDR3 is TGCGCCAGCAACACGGACAGAGAACAAGAGACCCAGTACTTC. V is TRBV5-1 and J is TRBJ2-5, with D possibly being TRBD1 (6 bases). V lost 6 bases and J 2 bases, leaving 14 bases between the germline ends. Germline CDR1 is SGHRS and CDR2 is YFSETQ. The CDR3 has 14 residues. Using reference TRBV5-1 and TRBJ2-5 for the parts outside the CDR3, the full variable domain is KAGVTQTPRYLIKTRGQQVTLSCSPISGHRSVSWYQQTPGQGLQFLFEYFSETQRNKGNFPGRFSGRQFSNSRSEMNVSTLELGDSALYLCASNTDREQETQYFGPGTRLLVL.

The gene calls are TRBV28 and TRBJ1-1; no clear D gene. V was shortened by 3 bases and J by 7 bases, with 18 bases between the two germline ends. Germline V lookup: CDR1 MDHEN, CDR2 SYDVKM. The CDR3 covers 15 residues. Here the CDR3 DNA reads TGTGCCAGCAGTTTGTTGGGTCCTGCTACAATTGAAGCTTTCTTT. Translating gives CASSLLGPATIEAFF.

V gene TRBV2 combines with J gene TRBJ2-1; D is tentatively TRBD1 or TRBD2 (6 bases each). V was clipped by 4 bases and J by 9 bases, with 13 bases between them. CDR3 length: 13 amino acids. CDR1 is SNHLY, CDR2 FYNNEI, per germline. For the CDR3, the DNA is TGTGCCAGCAGTGCGGGGGCCCACGCTGAGCAGTTCTTC. It is translated as CASSAGAHAEQFF.

This chain joins TRBV5-1 and TRBJ1-4; the match to TRBD1 covers 7 bases. This CDR3 region has 16 residues. V dropped 4 bases and J dropped 7; count of bases not matched to a gene: 13. From germline, CDR1 is SGHRS and CDR2 YFSETQ. CDR3 protein: CASSAGQASSREKLFF. The CDR3 DNA follows: TGCGCCAGCAGCGCTGGACAGGCCTCATCGCGTGAAAAACTGTTTTTT.

This chain links TRBV7-9 with TRBJ1-1; the D is unclear. CDR3 size: 13 residues. The germline gives CDR1 SEHNR, CDR2 FQNEAQ (reference sequence). Trimming cost V 5 bases and J 2 bases, with 9 bases left between them. CDR3 protein: CASSPPRNTEAFF. The CDR3 DNA is TGTGCCAGCAGCCCCCCGCGAAACACTGAAGCTTTCTTT. Looking up the rest from reference TRBV7-9 and TRBJ1-1 gives the full variable domain: DTGVSQNPRHKITKRGQNVTFRCDPISEHNRLYWYRQTLGQGPEFLTYFQNEAQLEKSRLLSDRFSAERPKGSFSTLEIQRTEQGDSAMYLCASSPPRNTEAFFGQGTRLTVV.

The count of this clone is one. This sequence joins TRBV19 and TRBJ2-3; 9 bases line up with TRBD1. The V and J ends lost 5 bases and 4 bases, in that order; junction bases with no gene match: 7. Germline lookup yields CDR1 LNHDA and CDR2 SQIVND (reference sequence). The CDR3 consists of 15 residues. The CDR3 nucleotides are TGTGCCAGTAGTCCTCGACAGGGGGATTCAGATACGCAGTATTTT. This sequence encodes CASSPRQGDSDTQYF.

The chain employs TRBV24-1 and TRBJ1-5, with a weak D call TRBD1 (5 bases). CDR3 length: 14 amino acids. The V gene's germline CDR1 is KGHDR and CDR2 SFDVKD. The germline V and J ends were trimmed by 0 bases and 7 bases, with 9 bases remaining between them. CDR3 nucleotide sequence: TGTGCCACCAGTGATTTGGGGGGGAGCCAGCCCCAGCATTTT. This translates into CATSDLGGSQPQHF.

This sequence joins TRBV6-4 and TRBJ1-1, with 8 bases that match TRBD1. J gave up 1 base and V 6 bases, and 1 base lay outside the gene matches. The CDR3 has 13 residues. From germline, CDR1 is MRHNA and CDR2 SNTAGT. The CDR3 is CASRGQANTEAFF. Written as DNA, the CDR3 is TGTGCCAGCAGGGGACAGGCGAACACTGAAGCTTTCTTT.

The rearrangement uses TRBV5-5 and TRBJ1-3, with D uncertain. The CDR3 is 15 residues long. Per the germline V gene, CDR1 is SGHKS and CDR2 is YYEKEE (reference sequence). Trimming cost V 3 bases and J 0 bases, with 10 bases left between them. CDR3 in amino acids: CASSWEEFSGNTIYF. CDR3 nucleotide sequence: TGTGCCAGCAGCTGGGAGGAGTTCTCTGGAAACACCATATATTTT. The variable domain in full, with the rest retrieved from reference TRBV5-5 and TRBJ1-3, is DAGVTQSPTHLIKTRGQQVTLRCSPISGHKSVSWYQQVLGQGPQFIFQYYEKEERGRGNFPDRFSARQFPNYSSELNVNALLLGDSALYLCASSWEEFSGNTIYFGEGSWLTVV.

This chain uses TRBV28 with TRBJ1-5, with D perhaps matching TRBD1 (6 bases). The V gene's germline CDR1 is MDHEN and CDR2 SYDVKM. The CDR3 has 15 amino acids. V lost 6 bases to trimming and J lost 2 bases, with 14 bases between them. The CDR3: CASRGGGFRNQPQHF. The CDR3 coding sequence is TGTGCCAGCAGAGGGGGAGGGTTTCGCAATCAGCCCCAGCATTTT.

V gene TRBV19 combines with J gene TRBJ1-6, with D possibly being TRBD1 (5 bases). The CDR3 is made up of 16 amino acids. V lost 3 bases to trimming and J lost 0 bases, with 9 bases between them. CDR1 LNHDA and CDR2 SQIVND come from the germline V gene (reference sequence). The DNA for the CDR3 is TGTGCCAGTAGTATCCGGGACGGCTCCTATAATTCACCCCTCCACTTT. This translates into CASSIRDGSYNSPLHF.

The chain joins TRBV7-6 to TRBJ1-2, with TRBD1 identical over 8 bases. The CDR3 is 15 residues long. Trimming at V came to 5 bases and at J to 2 bases, leaving 7 bases not matched to a gene. Germline values: CDR1 SGHVS, CDR2 FNYEAQ. The CDR3 reads CASSPGQGRNYGYTF. Written as DNA, the CDR3 is TGTGCCAGCAGCCCAGGACAGGGTAGGAACTATGGCTACACCTTC.

This chain joins TRBV7-3 and TRBJ1-3; D call uncertain. V was pared by 2 bases and J by 0 bases, with 11 bases between. Germline CDR1 reads SGHTA; CDR2 reads FQGTGA. There are 16 residues in the CDR3. Written as DNA, the CDR3 is TGTGCCAGCAGCTTACTGGGGTTTACCTCTGGAAACACCATATATTTT. Amino acid sequence: CASSLLGFTSGNTIYF.

This chain uses TRBV7-2 with TRBJ2-1, with no clear D. V gave up 1 base and J gave up 2 bases, with 6 bases separating them. Germline loops: CDR1 SGHTA, CDR2 FQGNSA. The CDR3 is 14 residues long. The CDR3 DNA is TGTGCCAGCAGCTTAGGGGCGACCTACAATGAGCAGTTCTTC. Its translation: CASSLGATYNEQFF.

This clone was observed a few times. The J gene is TRBJ2-7, the V gene TRBV10-3; no reliable D call. The CDR3 totals 14 residues. Deletions cut 5 bases from V and 0 bases from J, with 11 bases between. In germline, CDR1 is ENHRY, CDR2 SYGVKD. The CDR3 region has the DNA TGTGCCATCAGTCTCTCTAGTACCTCCTACGAGCAGTACTTC. It encodes CAISLSSTSYEQYF.

The chain uses TRBV29-1 and TRBJ1-1; D gene ambiguous. Trimming left V 3 bases short and J 3 bases short, with 14 bases between. The CDR3 loop spans 14 amino acids. Per germline, CDR1 SQVTM and CDR2 ANQGSEA. The chain's CDR3 is CSVDRNRRDTEAFF. Here the CDR3 DNA reads TGCAGCGTTGATCGAAATCGACGTGACACTGAAGCTTTCTTT. The variable domain in full, with the rest retrieved from reference TRBV29-1 and TRBJ1-1, is SAVISQKPSRDICQRGTSLTIQCQVDSQVTMMFWYRQQPGQSLTLIATANQGSEATYESGFVIDKFPISRPNLTFSTLTVSNMSPEDSSIYLCSVDRNRRDTEAFFGQGTRLTVV.

The rearrangement joins TRBV3-1 (or the pseudogene TRBV3-2) to TRBJ1-1, with D uncertain. The CDR3 runs 12 residues. The germline V gene encodes CDR1 LGHDT and CDR2 YNNKEL (reference sequence). The germline V and J ends were trimmed by 8 bases and 6 bases, with 13 bases remaining between them. The CDR3 loop reads CASSTVGSEAFF. Here the CDR3 DNA reads TGTGCCAGCTCCACCGTTGGGTCTGAAGCTTTCTTT.

The count of this clone is one. The V gene is TRBV5-6, the J gene TRBJ1-6; a weak D match, TRBD1 (5 bases). Germline CDR1 and CDR2: SGHDT and YYEEEE. Trimming left V 5 bases short and J 9 bases short, with 15 bases between. The CDR3 consists of 14 residues. The CDR3 loop is CASSSGGMTSPLHF. The CDR3, as DNA: TGTGCCAGCAGTTCCGGGGGTATGACTTCACCCCTCCACTTT.

The chain links TRBV7-2 to TRBJ2-1, with TRBD2 matching over 8 bases. The CDR3 covers 15 residues. CDR1 and CDR2 (germline): SGHTA, FQGNSA. With V trimmed by 3 bases and J by 1 base, 2 bases remained unmatched. CDR3 DNA: TGTGCCAGCAGCTTCGAGCGGGGGTCCTACAATGAGCAGTTCTTC. This encodes CASSFERGSYNEQFF.

The chain is built from TRBV4-2 and TRBJ2-1; TRBD2 aligns across 10 bases. CDR3 length: 18 residues. J lost 2 bases, V lost 0 bases, and 7 bases had no gene match. CDR1 is LGHNA and CDR2 is YNFKEQ in the germline V gene. The CDR3 nucleotides read TGTGCCAGCAGCCAAGAGCTCAGCCTAGCGGGGGCCTACAATGAGCAGTTCTTC. This translates into CASSQELSLAGAYNEQFF.

This rearrangement joins TRBV4-1 to TRBJ2-1; D is unresolved. Germline V gene data show CDR1 as MGHRA and CDR2 as YSYEKL. The CDR3 spans 18 residues. V lost 1 base and J lost 0, with 16 bases in between. In nucleotides, the CDR3 is TGCGCCAGCAGCCAAGGGGGTCTGCAGATGAGCTCCTACAATGAGCAGTTCTTC. As protein: CASSQGGLQMSSYNEQFF.

V and J are TRBV4-2 and TRBJ1-5; a weak D match, TRBD1 (6 bases). The CDR3 covers 16 residues. V lost 3 bases, J lost 2 bases, and 14 bases lay in between. Germline V gene data show CDR1 as LGHNA and CDR2 as YNFKEQ. The chain's CDR3 is CASSQTGAVGNQPQHF. Written as DNA, the CDR3 is TGTGCCAGCAGCCAGACGGGGGCCGTGGGCAATCAGCCCCAGCATTTT.

This clone was observed a few times. The chain uses TRBV3-1 (or the pseudogene TRBV3-2) and TRBJ2-2; a possible D gene is TRBD1 (6 bases). The V end lost 1 base, the J end lost 4 bases, and 7 bases lay between the germline ends. The CDR3 sequence is 14 residues long. Germline V gene lookup returns CDR1 LGHDT and CDR2 YNNKEL (reference sequence). CDR3: CASSQGQVTGELFF. The DNA of the CDR3 is TGTGCCAGCAGCCAAGGACAGGTCACCGGGGAGCTGTTTTTT.

The CDR3 DNA reads TGTGCCAGCAGCCAAGGTGGGACCCTCGGTGAGCAGTTCTTC. Encoded protein: CASSQGGTLGEQFF. The genes are TRBV3-1 (or the pseudogene TRBV3-2) and TRBJ2-1, with D tentatively TRBD1 or TRBD2 (5 bases each). V was shortened by 1 base and J by 9 bases, with 13 bases between the two germline ends. The CDR3 contains 14 residues. Germline V gene data show CDR1 as LGHDT and CDR2 as YNNKEL (reference sequence).

This clone was seen just once. The gene calls are TRBV5-1 and TRBJ2-5; D gene unclear. Germline V CDR1 and CDR2: SGHRS, YFSETQ. The CDR3 sequence is 14 residues long. The V and J ends lost 5 bases and 1 base respectively, with 12 bases between them. The CDR3 coding sequence is TGCGCCAGCAGACGCGACTTAGCCCAAGAGACCCAGTACTTC. It translates to CASRRDLAQETQYF.

The chain is built from TRBV10-2 and TRBJ2-7; 7 nucleotides match TRBD1. Germline CDR1 reads WSHSY; CDR2 reads SAAADI. The CDR3 runs to 14 residues. Trimming took 6 bases from V and 0 from J; bases not matched to a gene: 5. The CDR3 DNA reads as TGCGCCAGCAGATATAGGGACAGCTCCTACGAGCAGTACTTC. It translates to CASRYRDSSYEQYF.

This rearrangement joins TRBV24-1 to TRBJ2-7; D gene ambiguous. The CDR3 loop spans 13 amino acids. Per the germline V gene, CDR1 is KGHDR and CDR2 is SFDVKD. The ends were cut back, 0 bases at V and 1 base at J, with 3 bases in the middle. In DNA, the CDR3 is TGTGCCACCAGTGATTTGGCTTCCTACGAGCAGTACTTC. Translation gives CATSDLASYEQYF.